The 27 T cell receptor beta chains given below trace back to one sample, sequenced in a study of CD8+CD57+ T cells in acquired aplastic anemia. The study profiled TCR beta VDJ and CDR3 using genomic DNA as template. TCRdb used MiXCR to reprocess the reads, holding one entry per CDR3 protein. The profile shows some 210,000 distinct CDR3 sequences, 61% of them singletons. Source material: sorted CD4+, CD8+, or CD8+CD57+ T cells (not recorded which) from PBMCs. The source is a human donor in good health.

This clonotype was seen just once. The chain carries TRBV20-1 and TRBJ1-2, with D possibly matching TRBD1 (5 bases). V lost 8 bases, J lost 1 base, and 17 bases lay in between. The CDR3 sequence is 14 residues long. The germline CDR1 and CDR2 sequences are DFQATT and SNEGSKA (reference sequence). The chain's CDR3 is CSPTSGGNNYGYTF. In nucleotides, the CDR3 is TGCAGTCCCACCTCGGGGGGGAATAACTATGGCTACACCTTC.

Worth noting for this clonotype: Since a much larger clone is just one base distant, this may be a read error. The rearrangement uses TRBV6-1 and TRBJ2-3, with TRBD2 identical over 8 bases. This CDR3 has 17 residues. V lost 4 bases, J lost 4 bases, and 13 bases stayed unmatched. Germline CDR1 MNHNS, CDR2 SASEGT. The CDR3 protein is CASSGKWRAGVADTQYF. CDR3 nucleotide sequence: TGTGCCAGCAGTGGAAAATGGAGAGCGGGAGTAGCAGATACGCAGTATTTT.

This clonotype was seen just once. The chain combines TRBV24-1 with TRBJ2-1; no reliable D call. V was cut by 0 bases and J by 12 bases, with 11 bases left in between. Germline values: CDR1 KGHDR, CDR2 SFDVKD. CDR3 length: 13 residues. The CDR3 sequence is CATSDLYREGQFF. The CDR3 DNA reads TGTGCCACCAGTGATTTGTATAGGGAAGGGCAGTTCTTC.

CDR3 nucleotide sequence: TGTGCCAGCAAATTTGGGCAGGGAGGGACGTGGGAGCAGTTCTTC. Translation gives CASKFGQGGTWEQFF. The chain uses TRBV19 and TRBJ2-1, with 7 positions matching TRBD2. V gave up 9 bases and J gave up 10 bases; unmatched junction bases: 18. The CDR3 is 15 amino acids. CDR1 is LNHDA, CDR2 SQIVND, per germline (reference sequence).

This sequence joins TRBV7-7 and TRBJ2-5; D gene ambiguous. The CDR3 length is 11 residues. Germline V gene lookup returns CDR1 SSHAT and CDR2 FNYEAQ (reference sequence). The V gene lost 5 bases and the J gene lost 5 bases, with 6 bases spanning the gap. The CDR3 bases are TGTGCCAGCAGCCAATCGGAGACCCAGTACTTC. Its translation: CASSQSETQYF. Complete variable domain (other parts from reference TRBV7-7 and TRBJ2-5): GAGVSQSPRYKVTKRGQDVTLRCDPISSHATLYWYQQALGQGPEFLTYFNYEAQPDKSGLPSDRFSAERPEGSISTLTIQRTEQRDSAMYRCASSQSETQYFGPGTRLLVL.

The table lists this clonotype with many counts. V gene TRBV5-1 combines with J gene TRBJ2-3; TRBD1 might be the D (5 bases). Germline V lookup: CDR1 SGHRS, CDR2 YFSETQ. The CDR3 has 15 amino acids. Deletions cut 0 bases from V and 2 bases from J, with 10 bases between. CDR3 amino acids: CASSLGGRPTDTQYF. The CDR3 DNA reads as TGCGCCAGCAGCTTGGGGGGCAGACCCACAGATACGCAGTATTTT.

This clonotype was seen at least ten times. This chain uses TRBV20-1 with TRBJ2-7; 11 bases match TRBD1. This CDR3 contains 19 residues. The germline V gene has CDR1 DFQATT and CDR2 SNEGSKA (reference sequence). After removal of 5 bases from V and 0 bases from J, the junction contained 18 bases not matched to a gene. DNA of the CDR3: TGCAGTGCTCATCCAGTATGGGACAGGGGGACATTTAACTCCTACGAGCAGTACTTC. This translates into CSAHPVWDRGTFNSYEQYF.

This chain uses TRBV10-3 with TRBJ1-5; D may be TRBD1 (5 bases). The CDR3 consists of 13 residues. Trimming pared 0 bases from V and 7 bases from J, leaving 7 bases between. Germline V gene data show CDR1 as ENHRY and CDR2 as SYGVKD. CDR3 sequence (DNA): TGTGCCATCAGTGAGTCCTGGGACCAGCCCCAGCATTTT. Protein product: CAISESWDQPQHF.

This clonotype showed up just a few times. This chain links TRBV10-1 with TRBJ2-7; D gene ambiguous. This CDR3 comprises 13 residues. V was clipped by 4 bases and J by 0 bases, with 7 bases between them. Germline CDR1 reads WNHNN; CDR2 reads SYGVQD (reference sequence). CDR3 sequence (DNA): TGCGCCAGCAGTGCCGCCTACTCCTACGAGCAGTACTTC. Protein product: CASSAAYSYEQYF.

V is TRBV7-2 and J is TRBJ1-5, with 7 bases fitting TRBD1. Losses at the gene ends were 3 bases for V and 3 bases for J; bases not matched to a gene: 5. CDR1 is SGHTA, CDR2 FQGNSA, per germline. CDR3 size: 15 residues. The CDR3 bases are TGTGCCAGCAGCTTGGGGACAGTTTACAATCAGCCCCAGCATTTT. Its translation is CASSLGTVYNQPQHF.

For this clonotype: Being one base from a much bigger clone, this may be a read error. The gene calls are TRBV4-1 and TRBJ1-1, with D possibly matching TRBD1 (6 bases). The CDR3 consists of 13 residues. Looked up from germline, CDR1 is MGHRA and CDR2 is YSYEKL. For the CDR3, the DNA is TGCGCCAGCAACCAAGGCCAGACAGGTGAAGCTTTCTTT. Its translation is CASNQGQTGEAFF.

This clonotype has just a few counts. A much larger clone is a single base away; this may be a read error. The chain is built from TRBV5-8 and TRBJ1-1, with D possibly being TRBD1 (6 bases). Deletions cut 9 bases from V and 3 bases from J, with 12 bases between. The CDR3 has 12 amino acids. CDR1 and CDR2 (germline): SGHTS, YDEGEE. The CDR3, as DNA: TGTGCCACCCAGGGGCACGACACTGAAGCTTTCTTT. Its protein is CATQGHDTEAFF.

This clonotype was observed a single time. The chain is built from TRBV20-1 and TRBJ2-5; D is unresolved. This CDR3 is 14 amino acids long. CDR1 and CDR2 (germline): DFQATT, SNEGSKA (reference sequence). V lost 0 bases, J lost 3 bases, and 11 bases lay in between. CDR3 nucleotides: TGCAGTGCTAGAGATGAGTGGCACGAAGAGACCCAGTACTTC. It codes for CSARDEWHEETQYF.

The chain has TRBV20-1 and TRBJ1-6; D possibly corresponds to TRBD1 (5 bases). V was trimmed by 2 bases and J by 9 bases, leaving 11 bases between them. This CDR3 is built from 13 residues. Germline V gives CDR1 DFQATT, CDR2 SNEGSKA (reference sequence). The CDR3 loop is CSARPLGGSPLHF. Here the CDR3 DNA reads TGCAGTGCTAGACCATTGGGGGGTTCACCCCTCCACTTT.

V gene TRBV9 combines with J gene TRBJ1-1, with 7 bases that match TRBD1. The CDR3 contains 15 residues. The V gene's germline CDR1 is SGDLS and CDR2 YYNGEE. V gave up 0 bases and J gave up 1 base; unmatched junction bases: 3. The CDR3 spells CASSVVHRGNTEAFF. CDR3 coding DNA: TGTGCCAGCAGCGTAGTCCACAGGGGGAACACTGAAGCTTTCTTT.

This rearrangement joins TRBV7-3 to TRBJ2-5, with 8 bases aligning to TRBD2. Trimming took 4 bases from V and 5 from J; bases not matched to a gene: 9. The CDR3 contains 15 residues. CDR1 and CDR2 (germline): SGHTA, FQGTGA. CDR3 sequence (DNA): TGTGCCAGCAGCTCCCAGACTAGCGCGGCCGAGACCCAGTACTTC. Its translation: CASSSQTSAAETQYF.

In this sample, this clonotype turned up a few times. The chain's CDR3 is CASSSLLNTEAFF. CDR3 nucleotides: TGTGCCAGCAGCTCGTTATTGAACACTGAAGCTTTCTTT. V usage is TRBV7-3 and J usage is TRBJ1-1; D is unclear. CDR3 length equals 13 residues. With 4 bases removed from V and 0 bases from J, the gap between germline ends came to 6 bases. CDR1 is SGHTA and CDR2 is FQGTGA in the germline V gene.

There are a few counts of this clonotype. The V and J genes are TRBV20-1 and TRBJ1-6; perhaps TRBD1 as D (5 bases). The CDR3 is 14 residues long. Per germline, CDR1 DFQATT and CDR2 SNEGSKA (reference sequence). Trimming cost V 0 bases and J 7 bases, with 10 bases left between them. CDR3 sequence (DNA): TGCAGTGCTAGAGACAGGGTAGGCAATTCACCCCTCCACTTT. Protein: CSARDRVGNSPLHF.

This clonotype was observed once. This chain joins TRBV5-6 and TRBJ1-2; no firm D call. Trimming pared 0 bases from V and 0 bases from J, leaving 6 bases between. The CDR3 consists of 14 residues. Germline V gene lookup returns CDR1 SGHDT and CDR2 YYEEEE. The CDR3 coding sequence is TGTGCCAGCAGCTTGGTACAGACTAACTATGGCTACACCTTC. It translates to CASSLVQTNYGYTF.

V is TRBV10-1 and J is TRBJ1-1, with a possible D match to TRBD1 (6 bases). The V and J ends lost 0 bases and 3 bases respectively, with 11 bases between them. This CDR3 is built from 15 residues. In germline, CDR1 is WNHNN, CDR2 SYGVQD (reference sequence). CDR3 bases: TGCGCCAGCAGTGAGTCACAACAGGGCTACACTGAAGCTTTCTTT. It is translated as CASSESQQGYTEAFF.

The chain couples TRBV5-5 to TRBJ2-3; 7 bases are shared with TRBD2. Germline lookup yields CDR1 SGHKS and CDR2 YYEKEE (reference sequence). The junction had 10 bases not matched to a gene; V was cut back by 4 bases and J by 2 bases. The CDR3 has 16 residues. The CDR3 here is CASSQEWLADTDTQYF. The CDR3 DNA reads TGTGCCAGCAGCCAAGAGTGGCTAGCGGACACAGATACGCAGTATTTT.

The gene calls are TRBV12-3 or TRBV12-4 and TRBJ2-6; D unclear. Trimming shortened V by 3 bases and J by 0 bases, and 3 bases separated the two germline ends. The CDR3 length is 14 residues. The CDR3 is CASSFGSGANVLTF. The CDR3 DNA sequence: TGTGCCAGCAGTTTTGGCTCTGGGGCCAACGTCCTGACTTTC.

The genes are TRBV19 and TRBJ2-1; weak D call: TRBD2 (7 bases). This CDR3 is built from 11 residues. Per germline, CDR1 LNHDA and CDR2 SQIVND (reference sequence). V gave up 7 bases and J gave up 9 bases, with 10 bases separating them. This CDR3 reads CASNGGREQFF. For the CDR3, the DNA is TGTGCCAGTAACGGGGGGCGTGAGCAGTTCTTC.

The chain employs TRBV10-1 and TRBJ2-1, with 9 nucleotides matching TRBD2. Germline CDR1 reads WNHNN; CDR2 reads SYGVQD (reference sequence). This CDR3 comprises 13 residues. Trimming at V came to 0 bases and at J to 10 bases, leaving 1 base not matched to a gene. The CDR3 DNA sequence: TGCGCCAGCAGTGAGTCGACTAGCGGAGAGCAGTTCTTC. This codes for CASSESTSGEQFF.

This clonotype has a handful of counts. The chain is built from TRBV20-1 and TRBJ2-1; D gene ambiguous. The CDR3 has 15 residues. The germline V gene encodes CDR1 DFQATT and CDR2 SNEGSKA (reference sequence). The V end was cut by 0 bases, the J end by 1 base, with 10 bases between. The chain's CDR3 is CSAREGRRSYNEQFF. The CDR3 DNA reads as TGCAGTGCTAGAGAGGGCAGGCGATCCTACAATGAGCAGTTCTTC.

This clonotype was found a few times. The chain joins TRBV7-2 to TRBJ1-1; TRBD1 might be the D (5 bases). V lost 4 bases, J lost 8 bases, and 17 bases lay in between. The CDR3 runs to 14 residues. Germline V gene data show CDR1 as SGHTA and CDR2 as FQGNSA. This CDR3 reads CASSWATRGTEAFF. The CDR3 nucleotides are TGTGCCAGCAGCTGGGCGACACGGGGCACCGAAGCTTTCTTT.

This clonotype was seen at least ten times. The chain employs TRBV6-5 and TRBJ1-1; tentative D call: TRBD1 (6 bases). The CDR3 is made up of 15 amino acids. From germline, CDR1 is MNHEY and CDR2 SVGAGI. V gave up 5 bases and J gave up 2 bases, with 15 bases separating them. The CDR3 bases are TGTGCCAGCAGTCTCCAGGGGAGGGCTAACACTGAAGCTTTCTTT. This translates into CASSLQGRANTEAFF.